This T cell receptor (beta chain) was identified during a study of shared clonotypes between healthy human individuals. Study results and limitations: Estimated clonotype richness was generally higher in naive than memory subsets.

Naive CD8 populations comprised CD45RO-negative cells positively selected for CCR7, excluding terminally differentiated effector memory CD45RA+ cells. The CDR3 sequence is 15 residues long. V lost 2 bases and J lost 3, with 14 bases in between. Per the germline V gene, CDR1 is MNHNS and CDR2 is SASEGT. This clone came up once. Its antigen is still unknown. Clones were sequenced by immunoSEQ multiplex PCR, and TCRdb holds only the in-frame ones, with some missing. The sample includes 1.5 million to 2.5 million clones, about 95% seen only once; the top ten take 0.9% to 1.5%. This sequence was found in a man aged 18 to 35 in good health. V and J are TRBV6-1 and TRBJ2-7; D remains unclear. Sequencing was performed on naive CD8+ T cells sorted from blood. The CDR3 is CASSEILRLDYEQYF. In DNA, the CDR3 is TGTGCCAGCAGTGAAATTTTGAGGTTGGACTACGAGCAGTACTTC.